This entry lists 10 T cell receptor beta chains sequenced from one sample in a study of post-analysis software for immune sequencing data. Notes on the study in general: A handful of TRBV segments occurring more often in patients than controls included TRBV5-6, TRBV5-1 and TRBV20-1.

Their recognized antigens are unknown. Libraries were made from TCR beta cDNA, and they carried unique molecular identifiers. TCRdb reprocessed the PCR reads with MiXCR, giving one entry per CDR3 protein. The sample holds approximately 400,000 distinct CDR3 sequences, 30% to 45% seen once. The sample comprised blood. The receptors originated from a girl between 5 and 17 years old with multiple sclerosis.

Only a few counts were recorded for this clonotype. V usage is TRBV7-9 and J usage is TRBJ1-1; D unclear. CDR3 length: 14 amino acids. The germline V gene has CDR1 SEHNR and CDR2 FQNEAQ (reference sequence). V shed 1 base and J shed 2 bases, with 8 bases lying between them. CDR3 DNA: TGTGCCAGCAGCTTAGAAAGGGCTAACACTGAAGCTTTCTTT. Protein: CASSLERANTEAFF.

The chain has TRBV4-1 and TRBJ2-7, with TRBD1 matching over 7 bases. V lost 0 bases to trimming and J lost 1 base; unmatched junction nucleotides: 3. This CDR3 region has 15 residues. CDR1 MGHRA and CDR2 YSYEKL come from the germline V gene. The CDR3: CASSQDPGGSYEQYF. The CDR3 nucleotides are TGCGCCAGCAGCCAAGACCCAGGGGGATCCTACGAGCAGTACTTC.

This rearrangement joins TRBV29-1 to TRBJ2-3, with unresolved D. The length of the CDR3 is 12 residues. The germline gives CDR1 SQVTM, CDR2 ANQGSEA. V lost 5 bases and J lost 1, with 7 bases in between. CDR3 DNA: TGCAGCGTTACGGCAGGCACAGATACGCAGTATTTT. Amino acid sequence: CSVTAGTDTQYF.

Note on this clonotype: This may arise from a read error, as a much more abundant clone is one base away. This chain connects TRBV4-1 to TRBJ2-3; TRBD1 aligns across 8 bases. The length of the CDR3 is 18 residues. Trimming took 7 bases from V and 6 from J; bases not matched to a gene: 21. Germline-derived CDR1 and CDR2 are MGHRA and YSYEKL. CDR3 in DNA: TGCGCCAGCATCCTTGTCCCTAGCAGGGGGCGCGGAGGGGATACGCAGTATTTT. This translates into CASILVPSRGRGGDTQYF.

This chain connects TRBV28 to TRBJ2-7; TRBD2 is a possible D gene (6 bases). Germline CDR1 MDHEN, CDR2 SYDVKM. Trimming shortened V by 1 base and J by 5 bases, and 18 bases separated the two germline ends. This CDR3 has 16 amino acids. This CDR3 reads CASSLLGAGTSHEQYF. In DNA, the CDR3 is TGTGCCAGCAGTTTATTAGGGGCAGGGACTTCCCACGAGCAGTACTTC.

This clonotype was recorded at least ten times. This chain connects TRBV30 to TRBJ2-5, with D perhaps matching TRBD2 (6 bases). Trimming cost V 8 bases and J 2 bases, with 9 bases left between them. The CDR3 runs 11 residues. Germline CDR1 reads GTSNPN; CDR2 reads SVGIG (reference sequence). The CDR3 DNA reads TGTGCCGGGGGACTTCAAGAGACCCAGTACTTC. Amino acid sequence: CAGGLQETQYF.

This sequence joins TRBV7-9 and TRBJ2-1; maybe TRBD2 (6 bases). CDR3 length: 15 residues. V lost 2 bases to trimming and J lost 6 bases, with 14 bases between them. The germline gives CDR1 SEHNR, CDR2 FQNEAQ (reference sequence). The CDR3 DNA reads TGTGCCAGCAGCTTATCCGGGACTCTTGGCAATGAGCAGTTCTTC. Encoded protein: CASSLSGTLGNEQFF.

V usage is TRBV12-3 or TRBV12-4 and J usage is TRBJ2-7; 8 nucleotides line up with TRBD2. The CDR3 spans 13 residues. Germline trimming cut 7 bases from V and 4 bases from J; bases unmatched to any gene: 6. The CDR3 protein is CASTTGGNYEQYF. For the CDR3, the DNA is TGTGCCAGCACCACGGGAGGGAATTACGAGCAGTACTTC.

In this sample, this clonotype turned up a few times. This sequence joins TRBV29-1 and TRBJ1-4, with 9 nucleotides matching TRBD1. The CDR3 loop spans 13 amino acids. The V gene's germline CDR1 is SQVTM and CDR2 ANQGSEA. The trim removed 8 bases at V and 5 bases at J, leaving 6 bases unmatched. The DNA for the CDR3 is TGCAGCACGGGACAGGGACCCAATGAAAAACTGTTTTTT. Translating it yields CSTGQGPNEKLFF.

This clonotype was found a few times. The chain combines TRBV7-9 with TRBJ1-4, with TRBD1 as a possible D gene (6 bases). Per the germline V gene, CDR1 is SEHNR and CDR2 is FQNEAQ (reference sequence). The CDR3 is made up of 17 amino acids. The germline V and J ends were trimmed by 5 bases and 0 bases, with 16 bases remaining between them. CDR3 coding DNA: TGTGCCAGCAGCCCCGGGACACCAGTTGCAACTAATGAAAAACTGTTTTTT. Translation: CASSPGTPVATNEKLFF.